This T cell receptor beta chain was identified in a study of T cells in Graves' hyperthyroidism and ophthalmopathy. Germline V gene sequence: CDR1 MNHEY, CDR2 SVGEGT. After removal of 0 bases from V and 8 bases from J, the junction contained 6 bases not matched to a gene. CDR3 size: 14 residues. From RNA transcripts, TCR beta CDR3 regions were amplified. In the first-round RT-PCR of the TCR CDR3, the HTBI primer set was used. Via MiXCR, TCRdb re-called the multiplex PCR reads, giving one row per CDR3 protein. The top ten clones hold roughly 4.3% of a sample with around 610,000 distinct CDR3 sequences, roughly 14% of them seen once. Only a few counts were recorded for this clonotype. Using over 8.5 ml of fresh peripheral blood, PBMCs were prepared.

The gene calls are TRBV6-2 or TRBV6-3 and TRBJ1-2; 7 bases agree with TRBD1. The sequence was obtained from a middle-aged woman with Graves' ophthalmopathy. The sample was blood. The CDR3 reads CASSYSDRDSGYTF. CDR3 nucleotides: TGTGCCAGCAGTTACTCCGACAGGGACAGCGGCTACACCTTC.